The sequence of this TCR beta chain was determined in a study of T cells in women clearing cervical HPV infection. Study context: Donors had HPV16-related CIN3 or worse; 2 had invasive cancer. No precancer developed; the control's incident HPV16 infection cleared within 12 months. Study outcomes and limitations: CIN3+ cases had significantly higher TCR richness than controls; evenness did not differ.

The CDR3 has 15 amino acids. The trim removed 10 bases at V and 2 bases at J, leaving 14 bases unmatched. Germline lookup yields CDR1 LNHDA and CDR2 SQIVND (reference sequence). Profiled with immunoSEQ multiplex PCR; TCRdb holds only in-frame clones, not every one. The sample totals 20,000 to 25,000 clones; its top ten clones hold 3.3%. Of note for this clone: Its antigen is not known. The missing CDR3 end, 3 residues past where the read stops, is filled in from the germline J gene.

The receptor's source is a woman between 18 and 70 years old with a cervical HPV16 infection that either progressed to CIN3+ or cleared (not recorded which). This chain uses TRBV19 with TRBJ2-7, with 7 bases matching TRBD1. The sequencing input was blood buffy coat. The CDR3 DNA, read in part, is TGTGCCAACCTACTTGAGGGGGCTTTGACCTACGAG. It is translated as CANLLEGALTYE. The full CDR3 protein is CANLLEGALTYEQYF.